This is a list of T cell receptor beta chains from one sample in a study of early T cells in non-severe SARS-CoV-2 infection. TCRdb reprocessed the 5' RACE reads with MiXCR, giving one entry per CDR3 protein. Of around 67,000 distinct CDR3 sequences listed, roughly 11% are singletons. Sequenced material: whole blood, taken at baseline. These receptors were taken from an adult who was a healthcare worker with PCR-confirmed SARS-CoV-2 infection or an uninfected control (not recorded which). Each CDR3 is given with its conserved first and last residue. A D gene is named only where the DNA matches it firmly. Some rows have no size entry. The others give once, few or many, or a class for an expanded clone.

D gene	clone size	V gene	J gene	CDR3 protein	CDR3 DNA
TRBD1	few	TRBV27	TRBJ2-1	CASSSPVTGGIEQFF	TGTGCCAGCAGTTCCCCCGTGACAGGGGGCATAGAGCAGTTCTTC
.	.	TRBV6-2/TRBV6-3	TRBJ1-6	CASSYRLGNSPLHF	TGTGCCAGCAGTTACCGGCTCGGGAACTCACCCCTCCACTTT
.	many	TRBV2	TRBJ1-5	CASSGDGGWNQPQHF	TGTGCCAGCAGTGGGGATGGAGGGTGGAATCAGCCCCAGCATTTT
TRBD1	many	TRBV12-3/TRBV12-4	TRBJ1-6	CASTLTGSSPLHF	TGTGCCAGCACCTTGACAGGGAGCTCACCCCTCCACTTT
.	.	TRBV12-3/TRBV12-4	TRBJ1-2	CASSLGLLYGYTF	TGTGCCAGCAGTTTAGGTCTCCTCTATGGCTACACCTTC
.	once	TRBV5-1	TRBJ2-3	CASSLAQTPTDTQYF	TGCGCCAGCAGCTTGGCCCAAACCCCAACAGATACGCAGTATTTT
.	.	TRBV11-2	TRBJ2-1	CASRNLDGLGNEQFF	TGTGCCAGCAGGAACTTGGACGGATTGGGCAATGAGCAGTTCTTC
.	.	TRBV15	TRBJ2-2	CATSRAGIGTGELFF	TGTGCCACCAGCAGAGCGGGGATAGGCACCGGGGAGCTGTTTTTT
.	.	TRBV9	TRBJ2-7	CASSVDRLAHEQYF	TGTGCCAGCAGCGTAGATCGGCTAGCCCACGAGCAGTACTTC
.	.	TRBV4-1	TRBJ1-5	CASSWGLSEPQHF	TGCGCCAGCAGCTGGGGACTTTCAGAACCCCAGCATTTT
TRBD1	many	TRBV7-2	TRBJ2-2	CASSWTGPDGELFF	TGTGCCAGCAGCTGGACAGGGCCGGACGGGGAGCTGTTTTTT
.	many	TRBV11-3	TRBJ2-1	CASGTTRLTSEQFF	TGTGCCAGCGGAACGACAAGACTTACAAGTGAGCAGTTCTTC
.	few	TRBV24-1	TRBJ1-1	CATSDPRRGTEAFF	TGTGCCACCAGTGACCCCCGGCGAGGGACTGAAGCTTTCTTT
TRBD2	.	TRBV11-1	TRBJ2-5	CASNQLAERGETQYF	TGTGCCAGCAACCAACTAGCGGAGAGGGGAGAGACCCAGTACTTC
.	many	TRBV9	TRBJ2-2	CASSARPGEAGELFF	TGTGCCAGCAGCGCCCGTCCGGGGGAGGCCGGGGAGCTGTTTTTT
TRBD2	many	TRBV7-3	TRBJ2-1	CASSFEASGSSYNEQFF	TGTGCCAGCAGCTTCGAGGCTAGCGGGAGCTCCTACAATGAGCAGTTCTTC
.	many	TRBV7-9	TRBJ2-3	CASRTSTDTQYF	TGTGCCAGCAGGACTAGCACAGATACGCAGTATTTT
TRBD1	.	TRBV3-1	TRBJ2-7	CASSQDLDRGRYEQYF	TGTGCCAGCAGCCAAGATTTGGACAGGGGGCGGTACGAGCAGTACTTC
.	.	TRBV20-1	TRBJ1-1	CSARDRRLGDTEAFF	TGCAGTGCTAGAGATAGGAGGTTGGGAGACACTGAAGCTTTCTTT
.	few	TRBV2	TRBJ2-2	CASRLGANTGELFF	TGTGCCAGCAGGTTGGGGGCGAACACCGGGGAGCTGTTTTTT
TRBD2	.	TRBV2	TRBJ2-1	CASSEVFRTSYNEQFF	TGTGCCAGCAGTGAAGTCTTTCGGACTAGCTACAATGAGCAGTTCTTC
TRBD1	.	TRBV6-5	TRBJ2-2	CASSYSGQGSGELFF	TGTGCCAGCAGTTACTCGGGACAGGGGTCCGGGGAGCTGTTTTTT